This TCR beta chain was documented in a study of blood T cell repertoires in COVID-19 (dated by TCRdb to 2020 to 2021). About the full investigation: The collaborator samples originated in the United States, Italy and Spain and spanned the acute and convalescent phases of COVID-19. The dataset comprised deeply sampled blood TCRbeta repertoires from subjects exposed to, actively infected with, or recovered from COVID-19. Where HLA class I and class II types were available, the types were taken from metadata supplied by the sample provider, not from assay-based typing. The sample metadata nearly always contained a de-identified subject ID, COVID-19 status, age in years and sex. The prospective study material was composed of cDNA or gDNA derived from T cells, B-cell-depleted T cells, or PBMCs. The repertoires were made available in a free public database intended to serve as a resource for research on the immune response to SARS-CoV-2. The samples were drawn from the first 160 participants of the ongoing ImmuneRACE study and from over 950 subjects provided by 6 global collaborators. The investigation overall reported the following: The quantity of clinical and demographic metadata differed by source and by participant and was supplied without curation.

Each collaborating institution followed its own protocols to collect whole blood in K2EDTA tubes. For TCRbeta analysis, collaborators shipped samples in one of three forms: frozen whole blood, isolated PBMCs, or DNA extracted from either of those sample types. From the germline V gene, CDR1 is KGHSH and CDR2 is LQKENI. V drops 2 bases and J drops 2 bases, leaving 16 bases in between. The CDR3 runs 16 amino acids, cysteine and phenylalanine included. The sequence is cut down to CDR3 DNA, 48 bases in frame from base 1. Of note for this clone: The target of this receptor is not known. Base qualities are not provided; no much larger clone lies one nucleotide away.

TCRbeta CDR3 regions were amplified from genomic DNA using the immunoSEQ Assay, a bias-controlled multiplex PCR. The authors' analysis ran thus. Nucleated cell counts per sample were estimated from amplification of reference gene primers within the assay. Sequence reads were collapsed and filtered to measure the absolute abundance of every unique TCRbeta CDR3 rearrangement. For each sample, productive Simpson clonality was calculated as the square root of Simpson's diversity index over productive rearrangements. TCRdb re-hosts the immuneACCESS table, in-frame sequences only. Its copies lack some clones; in the studies checked, an unresolved V gene accounts for under half of them, and the cause for the rest is not known. The V and J calls and the clone size are those of that table, but D and trimming were determined from the DNA. The sample table lists tens of thousands of clones, 85% to 95% of them with a count of one. Together, the top ten hold under 2.5% of the sample.

Recombination linked TRBV18 to TRBJ2-7; the D gene is perhaps TRBD2, on 5 matching bases. The TCR originated in a human donor with active COVID-19. The donor label of this sample is uncertain. Input material: peripheral blood. The DNA sequence is given as TGTGCCAGCTCACCATTAGTGGTTCGGGGTACCTACGAGCAGTACTTC. The translation is CASSPLVVRGTYEQYF.